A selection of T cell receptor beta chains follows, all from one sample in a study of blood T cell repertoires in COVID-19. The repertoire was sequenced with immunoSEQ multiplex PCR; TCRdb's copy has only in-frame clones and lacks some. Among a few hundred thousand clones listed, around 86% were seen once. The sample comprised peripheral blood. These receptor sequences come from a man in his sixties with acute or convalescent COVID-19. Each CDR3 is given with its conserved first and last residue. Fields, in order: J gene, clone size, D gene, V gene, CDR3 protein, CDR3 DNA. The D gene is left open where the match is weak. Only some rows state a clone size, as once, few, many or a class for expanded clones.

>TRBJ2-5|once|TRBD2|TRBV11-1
CASSLLAGGQETQYF
TGTGCCAGCAGCTTACTAGCGGGGGGCCAAGAGACCCAGTACTTC
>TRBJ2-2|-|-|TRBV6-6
CASSDSRNTGELFF
TGTGCCAGCAGCGACAGTCGGAACACCGGGGAGCTGTTTTTT
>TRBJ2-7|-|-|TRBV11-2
CASSLVEGGEQYF
TGTGCCAGCAGCTTAGTTGAGGGCGGCGAGCAGTACTTC
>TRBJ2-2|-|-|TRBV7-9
CASSLGRVAGELFF
TGTGCCAGCAGCTTGGGCAGGGTGGCCGGGGAGCTGTTTTTT
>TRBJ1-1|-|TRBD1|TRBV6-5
CASARDRQNTEAFF
TGTGCCAGCGCGAGGGACAGGCAGAACACTGAAGCTTTCTTT
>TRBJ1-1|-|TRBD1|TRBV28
CASSFRQGRRDTEAFF
TGTGCCAGCAGTTTCCGACAGGGCCGGCGCGACACTGAAGCTTTCTTT
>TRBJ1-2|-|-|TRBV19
CASSIPTGMTGYTF
TGTGCCAGTAGTATTCCGACAGGTATGACGGGCTACACCTTC
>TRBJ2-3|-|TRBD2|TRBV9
CASTKGLGLAAATDTQYF
TGTGCCAGCACCAAAGGGCTGGGACTAGCGGCCGCCACAGATACGCAGTATTTT
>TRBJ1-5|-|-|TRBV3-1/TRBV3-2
CASSRGGGSNQPQHF
TGTGCCAGCAGCCGAGGCGGGGGAAGCAATCAGCCCCAGCATTTT
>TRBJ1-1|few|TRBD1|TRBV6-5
CASTDRGKGTEAFF
TGTGCCAGCACCGACAGGGGGAAGGGCACTGAAGCTTTCTTT
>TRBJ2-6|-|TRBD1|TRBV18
CASSPWDSYSGANVLTF
TGTGCCAGCTCACCCTGGGACAGTTACTCTGGGGCCAACGTCCTGACTTTC
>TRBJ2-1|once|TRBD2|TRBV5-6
CASSSTGLAGALSYNEQFF
TGTGCCAGCAGCTCCACTGGACTAGCGGGGGCCCTCTCCTACAATGAGCAGTTCTTC
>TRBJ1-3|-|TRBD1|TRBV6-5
CASSLTGDPGNTIYF
TGTGCCAGCAGCTTGACAGGGGATCCTGGAAACACCATATATTTT
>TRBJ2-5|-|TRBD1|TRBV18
CASSPGQKQETQYF
TGTGCCAGCTCACCGGGACAGAAACAAGAGACCCAGTACTTC
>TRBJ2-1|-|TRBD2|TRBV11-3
CASSSGLAGGLDEQFF
TGTGCCAGCAGCTCGGGACTAGCGGGGGGGCTCGATGAGCAGTTCTTC
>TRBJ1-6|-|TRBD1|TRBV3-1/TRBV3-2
CASSPSRQGASSPLHF
TGTGCCAGCAGCCCATCGAGACAGGGGGCCAGTTCACCCCTCCACTTT
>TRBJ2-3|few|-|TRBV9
CASSVGLNTDTQYF
TGTGCCAGCAGCGTAGGGCTGAACACAGATACGCAGTATTTT
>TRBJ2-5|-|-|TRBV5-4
CASSAGGTGVTQYF
TGTGCCAGCAGCGCCGGAGGGACGGGTGTGACCCAGTACTTC
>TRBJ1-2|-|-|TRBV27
CASSSVRVGYGYTF
TGTGCCAGCAGTTCAGTCAGGGTGGGCTATGGCTACACCTTC
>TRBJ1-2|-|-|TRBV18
CASSSTGGIKGHGYTF
TGTGCCAGCTCATCCACTGGGGGGATAAAGGGGCATGGCTACACCTTC
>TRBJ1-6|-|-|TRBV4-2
CASSQTPGHNNSPLHF
TGTGCCAGCAGCCAAACTCCGGGACACAATAATTCACCCCTCCACTTT
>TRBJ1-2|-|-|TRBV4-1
CASSQVRQLNGYTF
TGCGCCAGCAGCCAAGTACGACAGCTTAATGGCTACACCTTC
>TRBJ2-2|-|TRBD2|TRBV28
CASSLPSGGGFTGELFF
TGTGCCAGCAGTTTACCCTCGGGCGGGGGGTTCACCGGGGAGCTGTTTTTT
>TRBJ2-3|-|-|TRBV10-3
CAISNTLTVTDTQYF
TGTGCCATCAGTAATACCCTGACAGTCACAGATACGCAGTATTTT
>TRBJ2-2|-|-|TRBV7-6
CASSLSQGRNTGELFF
TGTGCCAGCAGCTTAAGTCAGGGGAGGAACACCGGGGAGCTGTTTTTT
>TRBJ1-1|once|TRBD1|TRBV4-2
CASSQSTGQPEKAFF
TGTGCCAGCAGCCAATCGACGGGACAGCCAGAGAAAGCTTTCTTT
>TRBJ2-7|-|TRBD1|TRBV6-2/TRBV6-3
CASSRDSPYEQYF
TGTGCCAGCAGTAGGGACAGCCCCTACGAGCAGTACTTC
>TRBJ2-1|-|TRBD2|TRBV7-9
CASSTAGTSGGHRSYNEQFF
TGTGCCAGCAGCACCGCCGGGACTAGCGGGGGACACCGCTCCTACAATGAGCAGTTCTTC
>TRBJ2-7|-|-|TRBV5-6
CASSLGQRPYEQYF
TGTGCCAGCAGCTTGGGGCAGCGACCCTACGAGCAGTACTTC
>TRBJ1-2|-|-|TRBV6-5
CASRAGREGYTF
TGTGCCAGCAGGGCGGGGAGGGAAGGCTACACCTTC
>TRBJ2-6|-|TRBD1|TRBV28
CASSSNPGQGSDGANVLTF
TGTGCCAGCAGTTCTAACCCGGGACAGGGATCTGATGGGGCCAACGTCCTGACTTTC
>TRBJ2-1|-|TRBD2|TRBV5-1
CASSLGLAGGHNEQFF
TGCGCCAGCAGCTTGGGGCTAGCGGGGGGACACAATGAGCAGTTCTTC
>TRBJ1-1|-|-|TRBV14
CASSQETGAFF
TGTGCCAGCAGCCAAGAAACGGGAGCTTTCTTT
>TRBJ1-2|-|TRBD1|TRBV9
CASSVGAGGLAGYTF
TGTGCCAGCAGCGTAGGCGCAGGGGGCCTCGCTGGCTACACCTTC
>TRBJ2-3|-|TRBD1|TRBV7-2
CASSHSRTGGTDTQYF
TGTGCCAGCAGTCATTCTCGGACAGGGGGCACAGATACGCAGTATTTT
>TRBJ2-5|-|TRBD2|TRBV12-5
CASGLRSGGEETQYF
TGTGCTAGTGGTTTGCGTAGCGGGGGTGAGGAGACCCAGTACTTC
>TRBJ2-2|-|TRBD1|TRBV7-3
CASSSGQGFGKAGELFF
TGTGCCAGCAGCTCGGGACAGGGGTTCGGGAAGGCCGGGGAGCTGTTTTTT
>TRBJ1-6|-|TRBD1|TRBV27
CASSMTGTNSPLHF
TGTGCCAGCAGTATGACAGGGACGAATTCACCCCTCCACTTT
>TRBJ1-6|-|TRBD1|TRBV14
CASSPGTAYNSPLHF
TGTGCCAGCAGCCCTGGGACAGCCTATAATTCACCCCTCCACTTT
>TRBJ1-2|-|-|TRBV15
CATSRDPNKGLTF
TGTGCCACCAGCAGAGATCCGAACAAGGGGTTAACCTTC
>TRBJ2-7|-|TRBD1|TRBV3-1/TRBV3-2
CASSHLQGGEQYF
TGTGCCAGCAGCCACTTACAGGGGGGCGAGCAGTACTTC
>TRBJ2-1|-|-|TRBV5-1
CASSSDRTSNEQFF
TGCGCCAGCAGCTCGGATCGGACTTCCAATGAGCAGTTCTTC
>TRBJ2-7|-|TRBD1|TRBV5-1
CASSNRDRASYEQYF
TGCGCCAGCAGCAACCGGGACAGGGCCTCCTACGAGCAGTACTTC
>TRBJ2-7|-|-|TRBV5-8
CASSGDWWEQYF
TGTGCCAGCAGCGGGGACTGGTGGGAGCAGTACTTC
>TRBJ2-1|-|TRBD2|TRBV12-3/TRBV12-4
CASSSIAGGLFF
TGTGCCAGCAGTTCGATAGCGGGGGGGCTGTTCTTC
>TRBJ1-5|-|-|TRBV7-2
CASSLDVGGNQPQHF
TGTGCCAGCAGCTTAGATGTAGGAGGGAATCAGCCCCAGCATTTT
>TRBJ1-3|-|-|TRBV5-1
CASSLRVRDTRDSGNTIYF
TGCGCCAGCAGCTTGAGGGTCCGGGACACCCGAGACTCTGGAAACACCATATATTTT
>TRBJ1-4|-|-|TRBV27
CASSRISNEKLFF
TGTGCCAGCAGCCGTATTAGTAATGAAAAACTGTTTTTT
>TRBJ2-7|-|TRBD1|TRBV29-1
CSVQQGGYEQYF
TGCAGCGTCCAACAGGGGGGCTACGAGCAGTACTTC
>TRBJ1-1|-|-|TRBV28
CASSPRGEGVTEAFF
TGTGCCAGCTCGCCCCGGGGAGAAGGAGTCACTGAAGCTTTCTTT